This TCR beta chain came from a study of vaccination and CD4 T cells after COVID-19 (dated by TCRdb to between 2021 and 2024). Regarding the complete study: Convalescent patients had a positive SARS-CoV-2 result on nasal swab PCR, and of these patients, about ten had mild disease and one had severe disease. Post-COVID blood samples were collected from convalescent patients a median of around 100 days after diagnosis, with a range of about 30 to 180 days. The convalescent cohort included six males and four females, with two Hispanic individuals, seven Caucasians, two Asians and one multiracial person. As controls, cultures received a CEFX viral epitope pool (the positive control), an HIV-1 Nef peptide pool (the negative control), or no peptide at all. The cultures were stimulated with overlapping spike peptide pools from SARS-CoV-2 and from the common cold coronaviruses HCoV-NL63, HCoV-OC43 and HCoV-229E. The time from the second vaccine dose to post-vaccine blood sampling had a median of roughly 77 days and ranged from roughly 13 to 241 days. The spike-specific CD4+ TCR repertoire was compared before and after mRNA vaccination in approximately 9 COVID-19 convalescent patients and several infection-naive healthy vaccine recipients. Participants got two doses of the Pfizer-BioNTech BNT162b2 vaccine (n=8) or two doses of the Moderna mRNA-1273 vaccine (n=2).

Read against the paper, the sample's treatment or condition label means: roughly nine-day PBMC culture with coronavirus spike peptide pools or control peptides (ViraFEST assay). The ViraFEST assay, used in the study, expanded antigen-specific T cells with peptide pools and then identified the expanded clonotypes through TCR sequencing. The convalescent patients' positive SARS-CoV-2 PCR tests fell between March and December 2020, which was before the Alpha, Beta and Delta variants emerged in the United States. PBMCs were cultured at roughly 2 million per well in IMDM supplemented with 5% human AB serum and 8 to 10 IU/ml IL-2, with approximately 9.2 ug/ml peptide pools added. Half of the culture medium was replaced with fresh IL-2-containing medium on days 3 and 7. After around 10 days of culture, CD4+ T cells were isolated by negative selection using the EasySep CD4+ T cell isolation kit. Ficoll-Paque Plus gradient centrifugation was used to isolate PBMCs from whole blood, and the isolated PBMCs were then either used fresh or cryopreserved at -140C. Culture conditions were generally each tested in triplicate wells.

The library was obtained by PCR. At the Johns Hopkins FTIC core, DNA from the cultured CD4+ T cells underwent TCR sequencing with the Oncomine TCR Beta short-read assay. Genomic DNA was extracted from the cultured CD4+ T cells with the QIAamp micro DNA kit. Oncomine TCR Beta libraries from cultured CD4+ T cells were pooled using unique dual indexes and sequenced on an Illumina iSeq 100. Per the source publication's procedure: Non-productive sequences were removed, and CDR3s not starting with C, not ending with F or W, or shorter than 7 amino acids were discarded. Antigen-specific clonotypes were identified using the MANAFEST web application through comparison of peptide-stimulated wells with reference and other culture wells. Positive clones required FDR below 0.05, an odds ratio above 5, and productive frequency above 0.1% in at least two of three replicate wells. Cross-reactive clonotypes were defined as significantly expanded in both SARS-CoV-2 spike wells and at least one common cold coronavirus spike condition. Using R version 3.6.1, CDR3 homology was evaluated through Levenshtein distances (stringdist) along with unrooted phylogenetic trees (ape). TCRdb took the public reads, trimmed them with fastp at Q25, ran MiXCR for clone calling and kept in-frame beta chains. Duplicate CDR3 protein sequences are folded into a single record with the most common DNA and genes. TCRdb's processing, not the study's, gives the V and J calls here. This sample holds about 26,000 distinct CDR3 sequences; about 41% were observed only once. The ten largest clonotypes hold 11% of the sample.

General conclusions and limits of the study: Although the median number of SARS-CoV-2-reactive clonotypes went up from 20 to 25 after infection to around 39 after vaccination, the increase was not significant. Only a relatively small number of convalescent patients were included in the study, and early timepoints following natural infection were not analyzed. In convalescent patients, nearly all vaccine-specific clones (304 of 307) were found to be mono-reactive for SARS-CoV-2 spike rather than cross-reactive with common cold coronaviruses. Among the post-vaccine SARS-CoV-2-reactive clones in convalescent patients, a median around 90% showed up only after vaccination, which suggests vaccine-specific priming.

The CDR3 runs 17 residues from the cysteine to the phenylalanine. Kept here is only the CDR3 DNA, which spans 51 bases and is read in frame from base 1. From a lookup of the germline V gene, CDR1 and CDR2 are SGHVS and FQNEAQ. V is shortened by 4 bases, J by 4 bases, and the region joining them spans 20 bases. As for this clonotype: It has no known antigen specificity. No much larger clonotype is one base removed from it; base qualities were not supplied.

The material sequenced was CD4+ T cells from blood, cultured in vitro. The rearranged segments are TRBV7-8 and TRBJ2-1; the D gene is perhaps TRBD2, on 6 matching bases. This TCR came from a human donor who had recovered from COVID-19. The CDR3 region: CASSSVRVGSTYNEQFF. The DNA sequence reads TGTGCCAGCAGCTCAGTTCGGGTCGGGAGCACATACAATGAGCAGTTCTTC.